This T cell receptor beta chain came from a study of cytomegalovirus exposure and HLA in healthy donors (dated 2017 in TCRdb). As for the study more broadly: An earlier analysis of under 600 of the donors reported approximately 290 Gb of sequence data and about 100 million unique TCR beta sequences from about 200 million T cells. An early release that covered about 600 HLA-typed donors contained about 300 gigabases of sequencing data and around 85 million unique TCR sequences. Of the 300 to 500 genotyped donors, 81% were placed in the genetic ancestry cluster associated with self-reported Caucasian donors. The study aimed to test whether signatures of past pathogen exposure could be identified by cataloging public T cell receptors. The study used immunosequencing to profile the T cell repertoires of approximately 650 subjects and linked those repertoires to cytomegalovirus serostatus. Along with the approximately 700-subject first cohort, a separate validation cohort of roughly 110 different subjects was used. To predict cytomegalovirus infection status, the study combined high-throughput TCR immunosequencing, statistical association of individual TCRs with disease status, and machine learning. In a later analysis, previously published TCR beta repertoires from more than 500 donors were re-analyzed and high-resolution HLA genotyping was added so that TCR occurrence patterns could be studied. Rather than using new phenotypic data, the later analysis identified candidate immune exposures from TCR beta sequences and from how often those sequences occurred across donors. An earlier analysis of more than 450 of the donors used high-throughput TCR beta sequencing to judge whether each TCR beta V gene segment behaved as functional or pseudogenic. Donor age, sex, ethnicity and CMV serostatus were compiled together with the repertoire data. Genome-wide SNP genotypes for about 65% of the 666 donors were used in a later genetic analysis, which treated that subset as a discovery cohort. Every repertoire in the discovery cohort had been generated on one and the same sequencing platform. Both class I and class II loci were covered by HLA typing, at four-digit resolution. The number of typed donors differed by locus: about 620-630 for A, B, C, DRB1 and DQB1; some 540 for DQA1; 606 for DPA1; and 400 to 480 for DPB1. Because of strong linkage in the cohort, roughly five DR-DQ haplotypes were treated as single units for association and clustering. On average, around 240,000 unique TCR beta nucleotide sequences were sequenced per donor among 398 genotyped donors of the cohort, with roughly 19% of those sequences being non-productive. The paper's findings and limits, for the study overall: In a later analysis, most CMV-associated TCR beta chains were found to appear HLA-restricted, with HLA associations seemingly driven largely by CMV exposure. Because HLA typing was missing for some donors at each locus, association tests included only the typed subset. When HLA alleles, especially DR and DQ, strongly co-occurred, TCR associations were difficult to assign to individual alleles. Because the 87-base-pair reads could not distinguish some IMGT-functional V segments, including TRBV6-2 and TRBV6-3, those segments were excluded. Most TCR sequences were seen in very few donors, while some public TCRs were found in many individuals. A few of the identified cytomegalovirus-associated TCR beta chains were confirmed in vitro to be specific for cytomegalovirus antigens. In a later genetic analysis, a missense DCLRE1C variant was associated with V-gene and J-gene trimming of TCR beta chains, and the association was replicated in an independent cohort. Roughly uniform sequencing depth across donors was assumed in presence/absence analyses, although this assumption may not hold. Fewer than 20 rarely observed V segments, including chromosome 9 orphons, were excluded from the earlier analysis of almost 600 of the donors because counts were too low. A further reported finding was that TCR beta sequences accurately predicted the HLA-A and HLA-B alleles for most subjects in the first cohort. A cluster of highly shared sequence variants was judged likely to be a technical artifact of the sequencing pipeline. The study gave a list of about 160 TCR beta chains associated with cytomegalovirus. The cohort was sequenced for TCR beta chains only, and without alpha or paired-chain data the features that could be detected were limited. Correlated functional status among segregating V segments might reflect linkage disequilibrium, but an unknown experimental factor could not be ruled out. Compared with equally common non-associated chains, HLA-associated TCR beta chains in a later analysis were more clonally expanded and had lower generation probabilities. Several of the top co-occurrence clusters appeared to be linked to parvovirus B19, influenza, CMV and Epstein-Barr virus, according to a later analysis. A later analysis associated 17,000 or so TCR beta sequences with specific HLA alleles at a false discovery rate of 0.05. Immune exposure information for the cohort was limited to CMV serostatus. In an earlier analysis of about 600 of the donors, most TCR beta V segments appeared in productive rearrangements about 87% or about 30% of the time, broadly matching IMGT annotations. In a later analysis, TCR association rates were found to vary across HLA loci, with the most associated TCRs seen for DRB1 alleles and the fewest for HLA-C alleles. A later genetic analysis reported fewer N-insertions in productive TCRs among donors in an Asian-associated ancestry cluster than the roughly 700-donor mean. It was suggested by the authors that the approach could potentially be generalized to other disease states and immunological phenotypes. In both the original and validation cohorts, the classifier was reported to diagnose cytomegalovirus status with high specificity and sensitivity.

The cohort consisted of hundreds of healthy bone marrow donors. All cohort members were sampled while nominally healthy, although unrecorded immune exposures were likely present. The donor was CMV seropositive and was included in the group of 250 to 300 seropositive cohort members. Every donor gave a peripheral blood sample, and the peripheral blood mononuclear cells from that sample were used for TCR beta sequencing. Genomic DNA was extracted from the blood cell samples with the Qiagen DNeasy Blood Extraction Kit. From cysteine to phenylalanine, the CDR3 is 15 amino acids long. The entry retains the CDR3 DNA only, 45 bases that are in frame from base 1. About this clone: There is no known antigen for this receptor. Base qualities are not provided; no much larger clone lies one nucleotide away.

The library was generated by the immunoSEQ multiplex PCR assay. For the multiplex PCR, a mixture combining 60 forward primers for TCR Vbeta segments and 13 reverse primers for TCR Jbeta segments was used. Amplification of the CDR3 region of rearranged TCR beta genes was performed with a multiplex PCR assay on genomic DNA. The amplified TCR beta libraries were sequenced on the Illumina HiSeq System as 87-base-pair reads. As for the original processing: A later analysis tallied 75 million to 85 million unique TCR beta chains across the 700 or so repertoires, and around 12 million of those chains were shared by two or more donors. A nearest-neighbor algorithm error-corrected the raw reads and collapsed the reads into unique sequences, merging closely related sequences to remove PCR and sequencing errors. Alignment of CDR3 sequences to IMGT reference sequences was used to assign V, D and J gene segments. For a sequence to be retained, a match of at least six nucleotides to both a V gene segment and a J gene segment was required. A rearrangement was called productive if the CDR3 had no stop codons and remained in frame with V and J, and every other rearrangement was called non-productive. CDR3 was defined according to IMGT convention as the region running from the second conserved V-encoded cysteine to the conserved J-encoded phenylalanine. The earlier analysis of fewer than 700 of the donors excluded sequences that lacked an unambiguous match to a single V gene segment. An earlier analysis of almost 600 of the donors classified V segments as functional when productive rearrangements were above 56.7% and as segregating when the standard deviation between donors was above 5%. A statistical classification framework was built to diagnose cytomegalovirus status from the catalog of TCR beta chain sequences. V and J gene assignment, in a later analysis, came from comparing TCR nucleotide sequences with IMGT/GENE-DB human TR gene sequences. A later analysis assigned CDR3 sequences and most-parsimonious VDJ recombination scenarios with the TCRdist pipeline. A later analysis defined each TCR beta chain by its CDR3 amino acid sequence plus V-gene family, and excluded reads lacking a unique V-gene family. In a later analysis, fewer than 650 highly shared, low-generation-probability nucleotide sequences were removed to address suspected cross-contamination and a sequencing artifact. In a later analysis, a clonal expansion index was calculated for each public chain from normalized within-repertoire ranks of inferred template counts. Generation probabilities in a later analysis came from a VDJ recombination model fitted to out-of-frame rearrangements, and those results were checked against IGoR. A later analysis scored TCR-TCR, TCR-HLA and TCR-CMV co-occurrence with hypergeometric tests, applying a repertoire-size bias correction to TCR pairs. In a later analysis, false discovery rates were estimated by permuting HLA or CMV assignments 20 times. In a later analysis, co-occurring TCRs were grouped using DBSCAN, with TCRdist sequence similarity added in when clustering inside HLA-allele-positive subsets. Repertoires with fewer than 30,000 or more than 120,000 public chains, plus five repertoires with anomalous nucleotide sharing, were excluded from co-occurrence clustering. TCRdb mirrors the immuneACCESS table, restricted to in-frame sequences. Some clones are absent from its copies; in checked studies, under half trace to an unresolved V gene, and the reason for the others is unknown. V and J calls and clone size are copied from that table; D and trimming were computed from the DNA. The sample records about 160,000 clones, 60% to 85% of which are singletons. Clones ranked in the top ten supply approximately 6% of the sample.

The rearrangement joined TRBV21-1 to TRBJ2-7; TRBD1 is the table's D call, not checked against the DNA. TRBV21-1 is described as a pseudogene. Sequencing was done on a sample of PBMCs. The receptor's source is a man aged 45-65 years in good health and CMV-seropositive. The CDR3 loop reads CASSKDGQGAGEQYF. The nucleotide sequence reads TGTGCCAGCAGCAAAGACGGACAGGGGGCGGGCGAGCAGTACTTC.